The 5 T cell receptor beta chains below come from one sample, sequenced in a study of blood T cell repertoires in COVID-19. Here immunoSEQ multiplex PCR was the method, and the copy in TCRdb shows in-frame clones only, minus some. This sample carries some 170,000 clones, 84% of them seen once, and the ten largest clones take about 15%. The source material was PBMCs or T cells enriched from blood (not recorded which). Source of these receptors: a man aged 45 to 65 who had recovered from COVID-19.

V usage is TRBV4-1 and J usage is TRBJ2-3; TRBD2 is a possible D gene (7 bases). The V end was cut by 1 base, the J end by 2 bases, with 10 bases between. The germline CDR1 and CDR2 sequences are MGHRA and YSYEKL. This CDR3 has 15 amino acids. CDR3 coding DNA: TGCGCCAGCAGCCAAGTTGGGGGGGCCACAGATACGCAGTATTTT. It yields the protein CASSQVGGATDTQYF.

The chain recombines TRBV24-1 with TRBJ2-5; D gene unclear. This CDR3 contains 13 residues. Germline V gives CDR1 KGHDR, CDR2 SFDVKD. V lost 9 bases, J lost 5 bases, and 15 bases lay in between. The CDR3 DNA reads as TGTGCCACCCGAAATCGTGGTGAGGAGACCCAGTACTTC. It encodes CATRNRGEETQYF.

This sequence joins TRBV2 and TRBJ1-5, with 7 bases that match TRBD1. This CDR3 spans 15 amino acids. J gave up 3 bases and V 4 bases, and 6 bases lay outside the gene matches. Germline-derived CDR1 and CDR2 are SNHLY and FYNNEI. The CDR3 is CASSVEGANNQPQHF. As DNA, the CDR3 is TGTGCCAGCAGTGTGGAGGGGGCGAACAATCAGCCCCAGCATTTT.

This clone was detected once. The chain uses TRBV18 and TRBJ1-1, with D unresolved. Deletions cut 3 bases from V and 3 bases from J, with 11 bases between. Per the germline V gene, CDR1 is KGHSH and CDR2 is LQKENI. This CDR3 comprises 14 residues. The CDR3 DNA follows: TGTGCCAGCTCACCGAGGGTTGGGGACACTGAAGCTTTCTTT. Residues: CASSPRVGDTEAFF.

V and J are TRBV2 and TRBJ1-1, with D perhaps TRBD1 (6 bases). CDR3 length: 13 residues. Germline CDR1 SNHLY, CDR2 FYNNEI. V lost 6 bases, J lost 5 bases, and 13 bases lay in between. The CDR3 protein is CASSSGEGTEAFF. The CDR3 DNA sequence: TGTGCCAGCAGCTCAGGGGAGGGTACTGAAGCTTTCTTT. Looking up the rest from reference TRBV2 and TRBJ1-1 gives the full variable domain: EPEVTQTPSHQVTQMGQEVILRCVPISNHLYFYWYRQILGQKVEFLVSFYNNEISEKSEIFDDQFSVERPDGSNFTLKIRSTKLEDSAMYFCASSSGEGTEAFFGQGTRLTVV.